This T cell receptor (beta chain) came from a study of T cells in tumors after PD-1 blockade. Whole-study context: Peripheral blood samples averaged roughly 40,000 unique clonotypes and more than 100,000 templates.

This clone was seen a few times. The data were produced by immunoSEQ multiplex PCR, yet TCRdb's version contains in-frame clones alone and is incomplete. The top ten hold 10% to 15% of the sample, which has 55,000 to 70,000 clones, 80% seen once. V shed 0 bases and J shed 0 bases, with 5 bases lying between them. Germline CDR1 MNHNY, CDR2 SVGAGI (reference sequence). This CDR3 has 14 amino acids. The TCR was taken from a human donor with basal cell carcinoma. The sample in question was PBMCs, obtained before anti-PD-1 treatment. This chain uses TRBV6-6 with TRBJ1-1; D is undetermined. The CDR3 loop reads CASSYSFLNTEAFF. The DNA of the CDR3 is TGTGCCAGCAGTTACTCGTTTCTGAACACTGAAGCTTTCTTT.